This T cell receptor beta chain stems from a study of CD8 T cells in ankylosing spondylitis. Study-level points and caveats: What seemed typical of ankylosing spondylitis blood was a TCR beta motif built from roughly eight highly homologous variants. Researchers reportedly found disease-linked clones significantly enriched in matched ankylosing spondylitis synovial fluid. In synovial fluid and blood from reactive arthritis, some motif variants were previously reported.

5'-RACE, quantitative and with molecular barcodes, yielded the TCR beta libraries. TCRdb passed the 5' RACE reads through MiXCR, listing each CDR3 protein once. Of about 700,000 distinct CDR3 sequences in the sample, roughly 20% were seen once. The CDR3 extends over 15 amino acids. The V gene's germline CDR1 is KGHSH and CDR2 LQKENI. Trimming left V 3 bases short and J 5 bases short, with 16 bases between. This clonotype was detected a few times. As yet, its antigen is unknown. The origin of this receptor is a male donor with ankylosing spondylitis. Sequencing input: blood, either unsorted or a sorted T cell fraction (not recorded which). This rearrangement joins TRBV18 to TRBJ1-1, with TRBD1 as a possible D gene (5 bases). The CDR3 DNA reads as TGTGCCAGCTCACCCTGGGCCAACCCAGGGACTGAAGCTTTCTTT. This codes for CASSPWANPGTEAFF.